A selection of T cell receptor beta chains follows, all from one sample in a study of cytomegalovirus exposure and HLA in healthy donors. Produced via immunoSEQ multiplex PCR; TCRdb's table is partial and in-frame only. This table holds 150,000 to 200,000 clones, around 84% found once. Sequenced input: PBMCs. These receptors were taken from a man under 40 in good health and CMV-seropositive. CDR3s include the opening cysteine and the closing phenylalanine or tryptophan. The order of the fields is CDR3 length, D gene, V gene, J gene, CDR3 protein, CDR3 DNA. A D gene is named only where the DNA matches it firmly.

cdr3_length: 15; d_call: NA; v_call: TRBV29-1; j_call: TRBJ2-1; cdr3_aa: CSVASSVSSYNEQFF; cdr3_nt: TGCAGCGTTGCGTCGTCCGTTAGCTCCTACAATGAGCAGTTCTTC
cdr3_length: 16; d_call: TRBD2; v_call: TRBV27; j_call: TRBJ2-1; cdr3_aa: CASSLRGDPSYNEQFF; cdr3_nt: TGTGCCAGCAGTTTACGGGGGGACCCTTCCTACAATGAGCAGTTCTTC
cdr3_length: 15; d_call: TRBD1; v_call: TRBV4-1; j_call: TRBJ1-2; cdr3_aa: CASSLEGQGMEGYTF; cdr3_nt: TGCGCCAGCAGCCTCGAGGGACAGGGGATGGAAGGCTACACCTTC
cdr3_length: 14; d_call: TRBD1; v_call: TRBV27; j_call: TRBJ1-1; cdr3_aa: CASSPGQLNTEAFF; cdr3_nt: TGTGCCAGCAGCCCGGGACAGCTGAACACTGAAGCTTTCTTT
cdr3_length: 13; d_call: NA; v_call: TRBV6-6; j_call: TRBJ2-6; cdr3_aa: CASKETGANVLTF; cdr3_nt: TGTGCCAGCAAGGAGACTGGGGCCAACGTCCTGACTTTC
cdr3_length: 16; d_call: TRBD2; v_call: TRBV7-6; j_call: TRBJ2-2; cdr3_aa: CASSLSLAGIGGELFF; cdr3_nt: TGTGCCAGCAGCTTATCACTAGCGGGAATTGGCGGGGAGCTGTTTTTT
cdr3_length: 13; d_call: NA; v_call: TRBV14; j_call: TRBJ1-1; cdr3_aa: CASSQDINTEAFF; cdr3_nt: TGTGCCAGCAGCCAAGATATAAACACTGAAGCTTTCTTT
cdr3_length: 16; d_call: TRBD2; v_call: TRBV27; j_call: TRBJ2-3; cdr3_aa: CASSLVLAGGPDTQYF; cdr3_nt: TGTGCCAGCAGTTTGGTGCTAGCGGGAGGGCCAGATACGCAGTATTTT
cdr3_length: 12; d_call: TRBD1; v_call: TRBV29-1; j_call: TRBJ1-2; cdr3_aa: CSVGQGNYGYTF; cdr3_nt: TGCAGCGTTGGACAGGGGAACTATGGCTACACCTTC
cdr3_length: 16; d_call: TRBD1; v_call: TRBV19; j_call: TRBJ1-1; cdr3_aa: CASSSSPGTGGTEAFF; cdr3_nt: TGTGCCAGTAGTTCCAGTCCCGGGACAGGGGGCACTGAAGCTTTCTTT